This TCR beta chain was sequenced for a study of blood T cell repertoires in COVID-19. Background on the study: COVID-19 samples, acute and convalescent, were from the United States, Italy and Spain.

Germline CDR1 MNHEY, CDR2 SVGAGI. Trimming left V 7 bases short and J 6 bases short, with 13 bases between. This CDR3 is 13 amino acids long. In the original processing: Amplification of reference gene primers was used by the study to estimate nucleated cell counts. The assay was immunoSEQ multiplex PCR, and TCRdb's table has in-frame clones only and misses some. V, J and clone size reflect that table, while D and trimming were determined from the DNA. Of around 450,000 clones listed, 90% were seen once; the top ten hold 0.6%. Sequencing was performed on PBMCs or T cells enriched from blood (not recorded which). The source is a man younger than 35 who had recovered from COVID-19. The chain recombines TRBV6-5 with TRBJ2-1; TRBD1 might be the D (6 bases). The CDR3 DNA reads TGTGCCAGCACCCGAGGGGGAAGCAATGAGCAGTTCTTC. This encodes CASTRGGSNEQFF.